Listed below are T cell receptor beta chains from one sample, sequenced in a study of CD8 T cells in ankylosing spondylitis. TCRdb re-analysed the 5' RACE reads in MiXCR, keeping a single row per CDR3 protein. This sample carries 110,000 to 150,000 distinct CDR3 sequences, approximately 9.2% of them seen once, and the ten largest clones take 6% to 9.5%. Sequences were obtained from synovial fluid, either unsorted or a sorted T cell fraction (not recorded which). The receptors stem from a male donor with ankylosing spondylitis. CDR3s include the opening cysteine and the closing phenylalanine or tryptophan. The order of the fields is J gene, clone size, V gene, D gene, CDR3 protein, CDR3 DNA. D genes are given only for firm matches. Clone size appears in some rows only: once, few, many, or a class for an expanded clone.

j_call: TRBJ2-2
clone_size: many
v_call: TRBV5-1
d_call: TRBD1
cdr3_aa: CASSLLGTENTGELFF
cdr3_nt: TGCGCCAGCAGCTTGTTGGGGACAGAGAACACCGGGGAGCTGTTTTTT

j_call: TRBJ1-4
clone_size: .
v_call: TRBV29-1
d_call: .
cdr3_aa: CSAKGRGEKLFF
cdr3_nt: TGCAGCGCGAAGGGACGAGGTGAAAAACTGTTTTTT

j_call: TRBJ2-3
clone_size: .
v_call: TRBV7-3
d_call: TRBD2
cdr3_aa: CASSTGLAGRADTQYF
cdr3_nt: TGTGCCAGCAGCACCGGACTAGCGGGCAGGGCAGATACGCAGTATTTT

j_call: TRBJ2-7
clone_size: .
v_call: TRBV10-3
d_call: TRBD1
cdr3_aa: CAIREGGGQGRYEQYF
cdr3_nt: TGTGCCATCAGGGAGGGGGGGGGACAGGGTCGATACGAGCAGTACTTC

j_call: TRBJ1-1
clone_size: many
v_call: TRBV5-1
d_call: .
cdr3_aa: CASSLSLMNTEAFF
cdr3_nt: TGCGCCAGCAGCTTGAGCCTGATGAACACTGAAGCTTTCTTT

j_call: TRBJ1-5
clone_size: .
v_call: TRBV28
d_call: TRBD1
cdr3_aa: CASRLGGNRGQPQHF
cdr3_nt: TGTGCCAGCAGGTTGGGCGGTAACAGGGGGCAGCCCCAGCATTTT

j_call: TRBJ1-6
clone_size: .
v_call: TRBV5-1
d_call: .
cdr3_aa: CASSLGPRSSYNSPLHF
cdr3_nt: TGCGCCAGCAGCTTGGGGCCCCGGAGCTCCTATAATTCACCCCTCCACTTT

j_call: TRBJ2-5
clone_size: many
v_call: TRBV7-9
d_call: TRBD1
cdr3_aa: CASSFYRGETQYF
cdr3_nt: TGTGCCAGCAGCTTTTACAGGGGCGAGACCCAGTACTTC

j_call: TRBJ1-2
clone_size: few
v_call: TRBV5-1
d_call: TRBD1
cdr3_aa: CASSWSRDSYGYTF
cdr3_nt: TGCGCCAGCAGCTGGTCCCGGGACAGCTATGGCTACACCTTC

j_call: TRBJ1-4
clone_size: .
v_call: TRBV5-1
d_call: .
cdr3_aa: CASSLQRGKLFF
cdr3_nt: TGCGCCAGCAGCTTACAGAGGGGAAAACTGTTTTTT

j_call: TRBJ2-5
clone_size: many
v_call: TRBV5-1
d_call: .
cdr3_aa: CASSLLVGVRETQYF
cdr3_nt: TGCGCCAGCAGCTTGTTGGTGGGAGTCCGGGAGACCCAGTACTTC

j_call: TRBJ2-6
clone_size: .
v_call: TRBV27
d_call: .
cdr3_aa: CASSLRGLRSISSGANVLTF
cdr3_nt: TGTGCCAGCAGTTTAAGAGGACTGAGGTCCATCAGCTCTGGGGCCAACGTCCTGACTTTC

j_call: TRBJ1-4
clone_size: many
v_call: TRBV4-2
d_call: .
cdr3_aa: CASSRWTNEKLFF
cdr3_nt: TGTGCCAGCAGCCGGTGGACGAATGAAAAACTGTTTTTT

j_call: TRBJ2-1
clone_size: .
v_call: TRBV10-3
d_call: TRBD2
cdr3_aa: CAISDPTSVAYNEQFF
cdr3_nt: TGTGCCATCAGTGATCCGACTAGCGTGGCCTACAATGAGCAGTTCTTC

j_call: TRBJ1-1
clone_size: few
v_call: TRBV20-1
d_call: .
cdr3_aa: CSARRRRATEAFF
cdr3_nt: TGCAGTGCTAGACGCCGAAGGGCCACTGAAGCTTTCTTT